The subject of this entry is one TCR beta chain. Its target is not known. This sample was included in a study of T cells in Graves' hyperthyroidism and ophthalmopathy. Study outcomes and limitations: Model output signaled ophthalmopathy a median approximately six months ahead of onset.

Diagnoses rested on clinical symptoms, serum thyroxine and TRAb, thyroid ultrasound and orbital computed tomography. This blood was taken when hyperthyroidism was first diagnosed, before any ophthalmopathy symptoms existed. The PBMCs studied were ones that came from about 10 ml fresh peripheral blood. Germline CDR1 LGHNA, CDR2 YNFKEQ. CDR3 length equals 16 residues. V lost 3 bases, J lost 5 bases, and 8 bases stayed unmatched. There were TCR beta CDR3 regions amplified from RNA transcripts. When the TCR CDR3 underwent first-round RT-PCR, the HTBI primer set was used. A single record per CDR3 protein comes from TCRdb applying MiXCR to the multiplex PCR reads. Of about 400,000 distinct CDR3 sequences in the sample, about 15% were seen once.

The chain carries TRBV4-2 and TRBJ1-5; 9 nucleotides match TRBD1. Sequencing was carried out using blood. This receptor was identified in a woman between 18 and 29 years old with Graves' hyperthyroidism that later progressed to Graves' ophthalmopathy. The CDR3 region is CASSQSGQGKDQPQHF. The CDR3 nucleotides are TGTGCCAGCAGCCAGTCGGGACAGGGTAAGGATCAGCCCCAGCATTTT.